This T cell receptor (beta chain) stems from a study of blood T cells in healthy people across ages. CDR1 is MGHDK and CDR2 is SYGVNS in the germline V gene. The CDR3 spans 15 residues. Combining a sample-barcoded 5' primer with a J-beta primer mix, a second PCR ran for roughly 7 to 12 cycles. Each CDR3 protein is one row after TCRdb ran MiXCR on the 5' RACE reads. The table records roughly 2 million distinct CDR3 sequences, about 50% of them present only once. This clonotype was seen a few times. The rearrangement links TRBV25-1 to TRBJ2-5; D possibly matches TRBD1 or TRBD2 (5 bases each). The J call may be mistaken, given a closer DNA end match to TRBJ2-7. Sequences were obtained from blood. The source of this sequence is a woman in her forties in good health. The CDR3 here is CASSFHGTEAYEQYF. CDR3 in DNA: TGTGCCAGCAGTTTCCACGGGACGGAGGCCTACGAGCAGTACTTC.